These 4 T cell receptor beta chains originate from one sample sequenced in a study of blood T cell repertoires in COVID-19. The repertoire was sequenced with immunoSEQ multiplex PCR; TCRdb's copy has only in-frame clones and lacks some. The sample has approximately 100,000 clones; around 87% are singletons. Input material: peripheral blood. The source is a woman in her twenties or thirties with acute or convalescent COVID-19.

The chain recombines TRBV6-6 with TRBJ1-5; the D is unclear. The CDR3 extends over 14 amino acids. Germline V gene sequence: CDR1 MNHNY, CDR2 SVGAGI (reference sequence). Trimming left V 3 bases short and J 4 bases short, with 10 bases between. This CDR3 reads CASSYLGGNQPQHF. The CDR3 DNA sequence: TGTGCCAGCAGTTATTTGGGAGGTAATCAGCCCCAGCATTTT.

Written as DNA, the CDR3 is TGTGCCAGCAGCGCCGGGACAGGGAACTACGAGCAGTACTTC. It yields the protein CASSAGTGNYEQYF. V is TRBV9 and J is TRBJ2-7; 9 nucleotides align to TRBD1. Germline CDR1 SGDLS, CDR2 YYNGEE. CDR3 size: 14 residues. V trimming: 3 bases; J trimming: 3 bases; junction bases outside the gene matches: 4.

The sample holds one count of this clone. This chain connects TRBV20-1 to TRBJ2-4; the D gene is possibly TRBD1 (5 bases). Trimming removed 3 bases at V and 5 bases at J, with 17 bases between. This CDR3 is built from 15 residues. Germline V lookup: CDR1 DFQATT, CDR2 SNEGSKA (reference sequence). In nucleotides, the CDR3 is TGCAGTGCTAGTTCCACAGGCACGATTCAAAACATTCAGTACTTC. The encoded protein is CSASSTGTIQNIQYF.

The chain carries TRBV2 and TRBJ1-5, with 8 bases matching TRBD1. With V trimmed by 4 bases and J by 6 bases, 5 bases remained unmatched. This CDR3 has 14 amino acids. CDR1 and CDR2 (germline): SNHLY, FYNNEI. The CDR3 DNA reads TGTGCCAGCAGTGGGACAGGGAGGACTCAGCCCCAGCATTTT. Translating it yields CASSGTGRTQPQHF. The full variable domain, in which reference TRBV2 and TRBJ1-5 provide the parts outside the CDR3, is EPEVTQTPSHQVTQMGQEVILRCVPISNHLYFYWYRQILGQKVEFLVSFYNNEISEKSEIFDDQFSVERPDGSNFTLKIRSTKLEDSAMYFCASSGTGRTQPQHFGDGTRLSIL.